The clone carrying this T cell receptor (beta chain) was seen more than once but under ten times. The V gene's germline CDR1 is DFQATT and CDR2 SNEGSKA (reference sequence). The CDR3 is 13 residues long. This sample was taken from a study of T cell repertoires in cytomegalovirus infection. The wider study: Indications of both CMV infection and matching HLA type were provided by public TCR beta signatures.

Using its own MiXCR run on the reads, TCRdb lists one record per CDR3 protein. The table has some 320,000 distinct CDR3 sequences, more than 8% seen once. Sequenced input: PBMCs. This chain connects TRBV20-1 to TRBJ1-5; D is uncertain. This TCR came from a human donor in good health (CMV status not recorded). Some clones in this sample may be carry-over from other donors' samples. The CDR3 region is CRRQVQKVQPQHF. The CDR3 DNA follows: TGCAGACGACAAGTCCAAAAAGTTCAGCCCCAGCATTTT.